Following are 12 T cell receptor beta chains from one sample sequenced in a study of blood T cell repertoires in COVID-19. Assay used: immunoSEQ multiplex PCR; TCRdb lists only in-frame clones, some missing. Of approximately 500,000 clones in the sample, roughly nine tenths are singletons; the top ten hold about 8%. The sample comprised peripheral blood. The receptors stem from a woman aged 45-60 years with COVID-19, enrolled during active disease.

The CDR3 region is CASSPLEGGGADTQYF. The CDR3 nucleotides are TGTGCCAGTAGCCCGCTCGAGGGTGGGGGGGCAGATACGCAGTATTTT. J is TRBJ2-3 and V is TRBV19; TRBD2 matches 7 bases. Germline trimming cut 6 bases from V and 4 bases from J; bases unmatched to any gene: 13. The CDR3 extends over 16 amino acids. The germline V gene encodes CDR1 LNHDA and CDR2 SQIVND (reference sequence).

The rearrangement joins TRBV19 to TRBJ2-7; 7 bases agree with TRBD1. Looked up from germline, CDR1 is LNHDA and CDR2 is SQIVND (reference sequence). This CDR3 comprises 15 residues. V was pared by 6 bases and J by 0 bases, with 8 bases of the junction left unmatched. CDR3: CASSGPGQSSYEQYF. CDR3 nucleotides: TGTGCCAGTAGCGGACCGGGACAGAGCTCCTACGAGCAGTACTTC.

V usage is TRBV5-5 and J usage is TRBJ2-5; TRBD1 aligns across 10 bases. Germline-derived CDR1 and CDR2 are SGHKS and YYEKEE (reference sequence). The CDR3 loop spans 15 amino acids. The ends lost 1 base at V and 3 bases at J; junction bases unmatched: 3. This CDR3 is CASSLYGQGEETQYF. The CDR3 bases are TGTGCCAGCAGCTTGTACGGACAGGGGGAAGAGACCCAGTACTTC. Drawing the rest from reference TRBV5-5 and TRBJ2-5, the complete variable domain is DAGVTQSPTHLIKTRGQQVTLRCSPISGHKSVSWYQQVLGQGPQFIFQYYEKEERGRGNFPDRFSARQFPNYSSELNVNALLLGDSALYLCASSLYGQGEETQYFGPGTRLLVL.

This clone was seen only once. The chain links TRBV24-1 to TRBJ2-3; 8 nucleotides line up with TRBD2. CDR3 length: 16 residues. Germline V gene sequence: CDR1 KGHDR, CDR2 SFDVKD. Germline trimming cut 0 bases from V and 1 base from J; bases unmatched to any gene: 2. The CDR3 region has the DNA TGTGCCACCAGTGATTTGCGGCGGGGGGGCACAGATACGCAGTATTTT. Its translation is CATSDLRRGGTDTQYF.

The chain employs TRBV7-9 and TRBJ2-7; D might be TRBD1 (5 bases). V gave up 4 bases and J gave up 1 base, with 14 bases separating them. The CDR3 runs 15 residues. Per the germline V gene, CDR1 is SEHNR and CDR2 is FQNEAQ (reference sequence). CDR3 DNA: TGTGCCAGCAGCTCACAGGAGATGGGGTCCTACGAGCAGTACTTC. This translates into CASSSQEMGSYEQYF.

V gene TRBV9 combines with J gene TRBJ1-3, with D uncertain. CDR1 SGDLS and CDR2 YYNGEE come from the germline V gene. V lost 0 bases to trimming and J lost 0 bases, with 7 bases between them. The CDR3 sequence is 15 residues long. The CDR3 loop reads CASSVAGNSGNTIYF. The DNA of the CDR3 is TGTGCCAGCAGCGTAGCCGGGAACTCTGGAAACACCATATATTTT.

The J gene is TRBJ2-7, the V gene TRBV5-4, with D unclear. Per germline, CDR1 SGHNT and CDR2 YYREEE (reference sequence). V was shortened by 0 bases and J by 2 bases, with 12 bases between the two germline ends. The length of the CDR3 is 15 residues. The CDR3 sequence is CASSLAVASPYEQYF. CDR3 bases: TGTGCCAGCAGCTTGGCCGTAGCTTCCCCCTACGAGCAGTACTTC.

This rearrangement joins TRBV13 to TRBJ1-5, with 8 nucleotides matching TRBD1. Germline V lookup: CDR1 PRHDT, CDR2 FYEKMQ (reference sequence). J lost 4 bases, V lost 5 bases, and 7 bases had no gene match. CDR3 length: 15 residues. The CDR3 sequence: CASSRRDRPNQPQHF. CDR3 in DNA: TGTGCCAGCAGCCGGCGGGACAGGCCAAATCAGCCCCAGCATTTT.

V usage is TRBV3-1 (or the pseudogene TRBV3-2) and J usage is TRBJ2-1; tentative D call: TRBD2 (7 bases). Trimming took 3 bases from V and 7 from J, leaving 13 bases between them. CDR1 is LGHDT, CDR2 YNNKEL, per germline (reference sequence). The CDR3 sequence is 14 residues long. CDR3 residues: CASSHLGGRNEQFF. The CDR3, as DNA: TGTGCCAGCAGCCATCTGGGGGGGCGGAATGAGCAGTTCTTC.

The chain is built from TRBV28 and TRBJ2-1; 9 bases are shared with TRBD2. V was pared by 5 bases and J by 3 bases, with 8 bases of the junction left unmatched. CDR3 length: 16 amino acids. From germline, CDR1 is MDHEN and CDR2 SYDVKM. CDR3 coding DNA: TGTGCCAGCAGTCCTATTGGGCGGGGGGGCTACAATGAGCAGTTCTTC. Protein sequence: CASSPIGRGGYNEQFF.

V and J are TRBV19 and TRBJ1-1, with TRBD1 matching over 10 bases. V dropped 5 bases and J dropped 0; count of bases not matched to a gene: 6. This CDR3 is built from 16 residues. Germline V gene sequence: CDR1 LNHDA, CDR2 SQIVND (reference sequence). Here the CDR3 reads CASSLRQGAVNTEAFF. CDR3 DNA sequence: TGTGCCAGTAGTTTACGACAGGGGGCTGTGAACACTGAAGCTTTCTTT.

The CDR3 loop is CASSQDPTSGGYTGELFF. The CDR3 nucleotides read TGCGCCAGCAGCCAAGATCCGACTAGCGGGGGATACACCGGGGAGCTGTTTTTT. V is TRBV4-1 and J is TRBJ2-2; 12 bases align to TRBD2. V lost 0 bases to trimming and J lost 3 bases; unmatched junction nucleotides: 5. This CDR3 has 18 residues. Germline-derived CDR1 and CDR2 are MGHRA and YSYEKL.